The 13 T cell receptor beta chains presented below share a single source sample, sequenced in a study of blood T cell repertoires in COVID-19. This table comes from immunoSEQ multiplex PCR, and its TCRdb copy is limited to in-frame clones, with some not included. There are about 400,000 clones in the sample; nearly 90% occur only once, and approximately 2% lies in the top ten. Sequencing was done on a sample of PBMCs or T cells enriched from blood (not recorded which). Receptor source: a woman aged 18-30 years with acute COVID-19.

In DNA, the CDR3 is TGTGCCAGCAGCTCACTCCAGGGGAATTCACCCCTCCACTTT. This gives the protein CASSSLQGNSPLHF. The gene calls are TRBV7-9 and TRBJ1-6; possibly TRBD1 for D (6 bases). Trimming shortened V by 4 bases and J by 7 bases, and 11 bases separated the two germline ends. The length of the CDR3 is 14 residues. The germline V gene encodes CDR1 SEHNR and CDR2 FQNEAQ (reference sequence).

V usage is TRBV5-1 and J usage is TRBJ2-5; the D gene is possibly TRBD2 (5 bases). V dropped 0 bases and J dropped 2 bases, with 8 bases sitting between them. The CDR3 runs to 14 residues. Germline CDR1 reads SGHRS; CDR2 reads YFSETQ. The CDR3 sequence is CASSLGLQQETQYF. As DNA, the CDR3 is TGCGCCAGCAGCTTGGGACTACAACAAGAGACCCAGTACTTC.

The rearrangement joins TRBV7-6 to TRBJ2-5; no firm D call. Trimming stripped 0 bases from V and 7 bases from J, with 15 bases between. Germline V gives CDR1 SGHVS, CDR2 FNYEAQ. The CDR3 consists of 15 residues. CDR3 amino acids: CASSLAMTPRGTQYF. The CDR3 DNA is TGTGCCAGCAGCTTAGCCATGACTCCTCGAGGGACCCAGTACTTC.

The J gene is TRBJ1-6, the V gene TRBV2; 7 positions match TRBD1. The trim removed 7 bases at V and 7 bases at J, leaving 13 bases unmatched. CDR1 and CDR2 (germline): SNHLY, FYNNEI. The CDR3 has 16 amino acids. The CDR3 protein is CASTMDRFSINSPLHF. The CDR3 DNA follows: TGTGCCAGCACAATGGACAGGTTCTCTATAAATTCACCCCTCCACTTT.

V usage is TRBV7-9 and J usage is TRBJ1-4; 7 positions agree with TRBD1. Trimming cost V 5 bases and J 10 bases; bases outside gene matches: 16. CDR1 is SEHNR, CDR2 FQNEAQ, per germline (reference sequence). The CDR3 extends over 16 amino acids. The CDR3 spells CASSTRTGPGVGKLFF. The CDR3, as DNA: TGTGCCAGCAGCACCCGGACAGGCCCAGGCGTTGGAAAACTGTTTTTT.

The genes are TRBV2 and TRBJ1-2; the match to TRBD1 covers 7 bases. Germline V gives CDR1 SNHLY, CDR2 FYNNEI. Losses at the gene ends were 6 bases for V and 0 bases for J; bases not matched to a gene: 7. This CDR3 has 15 residues. Written as DNA, the CDR3 is TGTGCCAGCAGGCGGGACAGTCCGACTAACTATGGCTACACCTTC. This gives the protein CASRRDSPTNYGYTF.

The chain is built from TRBV27 and TRBJ1-5; a possible D gene is TRBD1 (6 bases). The CDR3 loop spans 17 amino acids. Germline CDR1 is MNHEY and CDR2 is SMNVEV (reference sequence). V was clipped by 3 bases and J by 6 bases, with 21 bases between them. CDR3 in amino acids: CASSFSFPTGDSQPQHF. In DNA, the CDR3 is TGTGCCAGCAGTTTCTCCTTCCCGACAGGCGATAGTCAGCCCCAGCATTTT.

The V gene is TRBV5-1, the J gene TRBJ1-2; D call uncertain. V shed 2 bases and J shed 5 bases, with 16 bases lying between them. Germline values: CDR1 SGHRS, CDR2 YFSETQ. The CDR3 loop spans 15 amino acids. The CDR3 DNA reads TGCGCCAGCAGCTTAGGGCGGGGATCTGGGTATGGCTACACCTTC. Translating it yields CASSLGRGSGYGYTF.

This chain joins TRBV9 and TRBJ1-4; weak D call: TRBD1 (5 bases). The ends were cut back, 4 bases at V and 5 bases at J, with 15 bases in the middle. The CDR3 runs to 15 residues. Germline V gene data show CDR1 as SGDLS and CDR2 as YYNGEE. The CDR3 here is CASSTRRGPNEKLFF. CDR3 sequence (DNA): TGTGCCAGCAGCACCAGGAGGGGCCCCAATGAAAAACTGTTTTTT. Drawing the rest from reference TRBV9 and TRBJ1-4, the complete variable domain is DSGVTQTPKHLITATGQRVTLRCSPRSGDLSVYWYQQSLDQGLQFLIQYYNGEERAKGNILERFSAQQFPDLHSELNLSSLELGDSALYFCASSTRRGPNEKLFFGSGTQLSVL.

The chain couples TRBV5-1 to TRBJ1-1; D unclear. This CDR3 region has 15 residues. CDR1 is SGHRS and CDR2 is YFSETQ in the germline V gene. Trimming removed 0 bases from V and 4 bases from J, with 13 bases in between. The CDR3 region is CASSLASGSGTEAFF. In DNA, the CDR3 is TGCGCCAGCAGCTTGGCGTCGGGGTCTGGCACTGAAGCTTTCTTT.

The CDR3 region is CASSPPGLGYNEQFF. The CDR3 DNA reads as TGTGCCAGCAGTCCACCGGGACTGGGCTACAATGAGCAGTTCTTC. The rearrangement links TRBV2 to TRBJ2-1; D may be TRBD2 (6 bases). Trimming cost V 5 bases and J 3 bases, with 14 bases left between them. CDR3 size: 15 residues. CDR1 and CDR2 (germline): SNHLY, FYNNEI.

The chain joins TRBV20-1 to TRBJ2-7; D perhaps matches TRBD1 (5 bases). Germline CDR1 is DFQATT and CDR2 is SNEGSKA (reference sequence). This CDR3 contains 14 residues. The V end was cut by 3 bases, the J end by 1 base, with 13 bases between. The CDR3 loop is CSASAGSHSYEQYF. The CDR3 DNA sequence: TGCAGTGCTAGTGCAGGGTCTCATTCCTACGAGCAGTACTTC.

This CDR3 reads CASSLTGPYEQYF. As DNA, the CDR3 is TGTGCCAGCAGCCTGACAGGTCCCTACGAGCAGTACTTC. V and J are TRBV12-3 or TRBV12-4 and TRBJ2-7; D perhaps matches TRBD1 (6 bases). The CDR3 is 13 amino acids. Deletions cut 6 bases from V and 2 bases from J, with 11 bases between.